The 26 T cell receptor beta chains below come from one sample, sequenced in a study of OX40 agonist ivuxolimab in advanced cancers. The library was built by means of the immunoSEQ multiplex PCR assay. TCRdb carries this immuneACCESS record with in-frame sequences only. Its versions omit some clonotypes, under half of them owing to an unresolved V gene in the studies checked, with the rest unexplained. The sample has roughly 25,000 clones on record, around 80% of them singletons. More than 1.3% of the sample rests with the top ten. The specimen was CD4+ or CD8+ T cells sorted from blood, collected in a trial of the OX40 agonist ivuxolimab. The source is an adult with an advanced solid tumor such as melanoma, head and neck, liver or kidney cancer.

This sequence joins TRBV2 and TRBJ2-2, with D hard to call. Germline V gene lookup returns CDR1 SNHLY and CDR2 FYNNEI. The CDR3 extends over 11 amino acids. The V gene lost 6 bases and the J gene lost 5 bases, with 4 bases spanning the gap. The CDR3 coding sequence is TGTGCCAGCAGAGGGACCGGGGAGCTGTTTTTT. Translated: CASRGTGELFF.

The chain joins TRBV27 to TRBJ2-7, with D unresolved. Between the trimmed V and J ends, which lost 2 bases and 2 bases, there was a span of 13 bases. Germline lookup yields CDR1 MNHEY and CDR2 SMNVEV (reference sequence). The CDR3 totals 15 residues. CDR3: CASSLTAGLTYEQYF. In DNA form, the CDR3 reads TGTGCCAGCAGTTTAACGGCAGGCCTTACCTACGAGCAGTACTTC.

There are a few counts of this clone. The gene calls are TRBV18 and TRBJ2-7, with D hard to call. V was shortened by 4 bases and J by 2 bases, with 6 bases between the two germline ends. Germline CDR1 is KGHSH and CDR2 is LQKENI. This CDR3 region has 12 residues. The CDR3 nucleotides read TGTGCCAGCTCACTCGACCCCTACGAGCAGTACTTC. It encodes CASSLDPYEQYF.

The CDR3 is CASSAGQGGYNEQFF. The CDR3 nucleotides are TGTGCCAGCAGTGCGGGACAGGGTGGATACAATGAGCAGTTCTTC. The chain joins TRBV2 to TRBJ2-1; 9 bases line up with TRBD1. This CDR3 comprises 15 residues. The V and J ends lost 4 bases and 4 bases, in that order; junction bases with no gene match: 5. Looked up from germline, CDR1 is SNHLY and CDR2 is FYNNEI.

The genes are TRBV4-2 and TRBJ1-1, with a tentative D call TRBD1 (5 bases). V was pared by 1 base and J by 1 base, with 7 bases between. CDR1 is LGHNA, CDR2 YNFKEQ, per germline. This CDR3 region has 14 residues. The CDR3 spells CASSQGGQNTEAFF. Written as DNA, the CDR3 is TGTGCCAGCAGCCAAGGGGGCCAGAACACTGAAGCTTTCTTT.

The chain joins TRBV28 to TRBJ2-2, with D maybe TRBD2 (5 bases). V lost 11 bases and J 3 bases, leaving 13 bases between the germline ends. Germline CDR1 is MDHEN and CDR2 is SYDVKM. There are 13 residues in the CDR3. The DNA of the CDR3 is TGTGCCTCAGCGAGGGCCGACACCGGGGAGCTGTTTTTT. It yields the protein CASARADTGELFF.

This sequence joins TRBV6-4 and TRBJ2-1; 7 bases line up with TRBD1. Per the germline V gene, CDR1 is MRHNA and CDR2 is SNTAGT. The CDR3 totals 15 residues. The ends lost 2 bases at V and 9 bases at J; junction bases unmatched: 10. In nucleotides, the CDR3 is TGTGCCAGCAGTGACGAGACAAGGGGGCAGAGTGAGCAGTTCTTC. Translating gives CASSDETRGQSEQFF.

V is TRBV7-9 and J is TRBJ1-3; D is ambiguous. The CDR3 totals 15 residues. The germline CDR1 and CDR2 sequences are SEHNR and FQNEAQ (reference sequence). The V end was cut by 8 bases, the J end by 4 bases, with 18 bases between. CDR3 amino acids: CASSPPYRMGNTIYF. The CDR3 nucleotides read TGTGCCAGCTCCCCCCCCTACCGGATGGGAAACACCATATATTTT.

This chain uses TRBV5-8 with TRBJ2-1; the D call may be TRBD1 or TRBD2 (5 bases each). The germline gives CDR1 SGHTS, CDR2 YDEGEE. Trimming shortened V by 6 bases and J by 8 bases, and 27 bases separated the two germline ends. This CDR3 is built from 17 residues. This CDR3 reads CASTRLWGFDIRDEQFF. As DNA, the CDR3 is TGTGCCAGCACCAGACTCTGGGGGTTCGATATACGTGATGAGCAGTTCTTC. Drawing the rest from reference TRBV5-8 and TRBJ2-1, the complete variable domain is EAGVTQSPTHLIKTRGQQATLRCSPISGHTSVYWYQQALGLGLQFLLWYDEGEERNRGNFPPRFSGRQFPNYSSELNVNALELEDSALYLCASTRLWGFDIRDEQFFGPGTRLTVL.

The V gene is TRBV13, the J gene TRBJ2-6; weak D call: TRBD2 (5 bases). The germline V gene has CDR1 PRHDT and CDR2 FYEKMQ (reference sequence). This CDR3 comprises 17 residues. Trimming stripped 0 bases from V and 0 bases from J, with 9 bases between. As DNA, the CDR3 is TGTGCCAGCAGCTTAGGTGCGGGTGGCTCTGGGGCCAACGTCCTGACTTTC. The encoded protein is CASSLGAGGSGANVLTF.

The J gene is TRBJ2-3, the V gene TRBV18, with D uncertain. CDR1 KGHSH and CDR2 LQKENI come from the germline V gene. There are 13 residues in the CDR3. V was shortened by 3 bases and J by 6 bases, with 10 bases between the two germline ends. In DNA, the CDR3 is TGTGCCAGCTCACCGGGCATGGCGGATACGCAGTATTTT. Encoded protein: CASSPGMADTQYF. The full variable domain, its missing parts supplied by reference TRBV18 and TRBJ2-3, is NAGVMQNPRHLVRRRGQEARLRCSPMKGHSHVYWYRQLPEEGLKFMVYLQKENIIDESGMPKERFSAEFPKEGPSILRIQQVVRGDSAAYFCASSPGMADTQYFGPGTRLTVL.

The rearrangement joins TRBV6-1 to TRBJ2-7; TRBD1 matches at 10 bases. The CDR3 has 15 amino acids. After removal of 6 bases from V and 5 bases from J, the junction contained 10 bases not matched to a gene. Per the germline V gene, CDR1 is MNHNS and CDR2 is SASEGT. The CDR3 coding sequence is TGTGCCAGCAGACCCCGGACAGGGGGAATGAACGAGCAGTACTTC. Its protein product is CASRPRTGGMNEQYF.

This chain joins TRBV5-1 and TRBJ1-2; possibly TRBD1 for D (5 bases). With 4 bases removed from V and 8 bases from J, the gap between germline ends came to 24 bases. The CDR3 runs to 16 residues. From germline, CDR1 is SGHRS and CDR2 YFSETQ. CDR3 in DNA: TGCGCCAGCAGCCCTGGAGGCCAGGGAAGGGGCGGGGGCTACACCTTC. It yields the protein CASSPGGQGRGGGYTF.

The DNA for the CDR3 is TGTGCCAGCAGCTTAAGCCAGAATCAGCCCCAGCATTTT. It yields the protein CASSLSQNQPQHF. V usage is TRBV7-3 and J usage is TRBJ1-5, with unresolved D. This CDR3 has 13 residues. V lost 1 base to trimming and J lost 4 bases, with 5 bases between them. In germline, CDR1 is SGHTA, CDR2 FQGTGA.

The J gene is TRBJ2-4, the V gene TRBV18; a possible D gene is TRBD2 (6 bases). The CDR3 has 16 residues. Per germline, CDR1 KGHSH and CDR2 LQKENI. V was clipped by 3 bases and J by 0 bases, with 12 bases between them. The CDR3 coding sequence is TGTGCCAGCTCACCGGCGGGACGGCTAGCCAAAAACATTCAGTACTTC. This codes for CASSPAGRLAKNIQYF.

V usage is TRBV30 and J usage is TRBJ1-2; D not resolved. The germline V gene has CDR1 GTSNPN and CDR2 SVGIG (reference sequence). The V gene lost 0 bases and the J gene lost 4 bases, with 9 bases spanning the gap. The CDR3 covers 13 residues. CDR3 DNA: TGTGCCTGGAGTGTGGGGAGTTCCTATGGCTACACCTTC. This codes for CAWSVGSSYGYTF.

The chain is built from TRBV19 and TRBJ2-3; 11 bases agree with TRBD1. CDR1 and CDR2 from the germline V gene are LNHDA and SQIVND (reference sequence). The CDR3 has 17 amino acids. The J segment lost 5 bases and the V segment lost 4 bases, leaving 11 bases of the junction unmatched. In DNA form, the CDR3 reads TGTGCCAGTAGTACTCGGACAGGGGGCACCCAGGGAGATACGCAGTATTTT. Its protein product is CASSTRTGGTQGDTQYF.

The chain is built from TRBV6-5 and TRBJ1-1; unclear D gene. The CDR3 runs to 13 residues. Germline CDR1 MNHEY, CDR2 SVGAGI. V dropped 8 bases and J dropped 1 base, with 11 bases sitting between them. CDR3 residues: CASGPETNTEAFF. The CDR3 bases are TGTGCCAGCGGGCCAGAAACGAACACTGAAGCTTTCTTT.

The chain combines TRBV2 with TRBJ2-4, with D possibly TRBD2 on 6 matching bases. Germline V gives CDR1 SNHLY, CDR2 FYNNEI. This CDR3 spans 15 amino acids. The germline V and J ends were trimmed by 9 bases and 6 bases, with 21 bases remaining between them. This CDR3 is CASVRDWGVLNIQYF. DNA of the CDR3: TGTGCCAGTGTCCGGGACTGGGGAGTCTTAAACATTCAGTACTTC.

The CDR3: CASSSWGTRTNYGYTF. CDR3 bases: TGTGCCAGCAGCTCGTGGGGGACACGTACAAACTATGGCTACACCTTC. The chain links TRBV5-6 to TRBJ1-2; D perhaps matches TRBD1 (6 bases). The V and J ends lost 3 bases and 2 bases respectively, with 17 bases between them. Per germline, CDR1 SGHDT and CDR2 YYEEEE. The CDR3 sequence is 16 residues long.

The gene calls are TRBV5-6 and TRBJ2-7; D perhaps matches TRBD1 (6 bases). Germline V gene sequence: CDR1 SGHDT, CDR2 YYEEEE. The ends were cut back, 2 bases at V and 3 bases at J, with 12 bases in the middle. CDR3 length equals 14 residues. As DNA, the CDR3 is TGTGCCAGCAGCTTCCAGGGGAATGGCTACGAGCAGTACTTC. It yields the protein CASSFQGNGYEQYF.

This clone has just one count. CDR3: CASSSGDGGELFF. In nucleotides, the CDR3 is TGTGCCAGCTCATCGGGGGATGGCGGGGAGCTGTTTTTT. The chain recombines TRBV18 with TRBJ2-2, with a weak D call TRBD2 (6 bases). CDR1 and CDR2 from the germline V gene are KGHSH and LQKENI. Trimming shortened V by 5 bases and J by 7 bases, and 11 bases separated the two germline ends. This CDR3 is built from 13 residues.

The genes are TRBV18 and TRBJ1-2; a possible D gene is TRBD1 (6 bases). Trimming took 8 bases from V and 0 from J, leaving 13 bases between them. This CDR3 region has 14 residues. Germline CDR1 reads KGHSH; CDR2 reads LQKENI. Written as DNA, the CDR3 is TGTGCCAGCGCGCGACAGGTTCCTAACTATGGCTACACCTTC. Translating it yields CASARQVPNYGYTF.

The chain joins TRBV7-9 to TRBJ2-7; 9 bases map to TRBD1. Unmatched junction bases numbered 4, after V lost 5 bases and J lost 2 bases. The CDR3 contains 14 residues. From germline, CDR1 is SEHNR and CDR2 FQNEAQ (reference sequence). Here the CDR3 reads CASSTGQGPYEQYF. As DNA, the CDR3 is TGTGCCAGCAGCACGGGACAGGGCCCCTACGAGCAGTACTTC.

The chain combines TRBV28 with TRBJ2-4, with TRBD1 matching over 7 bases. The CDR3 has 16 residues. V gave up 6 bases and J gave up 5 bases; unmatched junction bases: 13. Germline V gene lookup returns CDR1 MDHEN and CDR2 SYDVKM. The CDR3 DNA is TGTGCCAGCAGCCCCGGAGTCAGACAGGGACAAAACATTCAGTACTTC. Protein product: CASSPGVRQGQNIQYF.

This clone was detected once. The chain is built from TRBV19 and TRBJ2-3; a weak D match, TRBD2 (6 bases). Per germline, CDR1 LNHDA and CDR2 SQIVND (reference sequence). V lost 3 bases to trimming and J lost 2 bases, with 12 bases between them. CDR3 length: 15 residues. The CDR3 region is CASSIGDFPTDTQYF. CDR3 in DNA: TGTGCCAGTAGTATCGGGGACTTCCCCACAGATACGCAGTATTTT.